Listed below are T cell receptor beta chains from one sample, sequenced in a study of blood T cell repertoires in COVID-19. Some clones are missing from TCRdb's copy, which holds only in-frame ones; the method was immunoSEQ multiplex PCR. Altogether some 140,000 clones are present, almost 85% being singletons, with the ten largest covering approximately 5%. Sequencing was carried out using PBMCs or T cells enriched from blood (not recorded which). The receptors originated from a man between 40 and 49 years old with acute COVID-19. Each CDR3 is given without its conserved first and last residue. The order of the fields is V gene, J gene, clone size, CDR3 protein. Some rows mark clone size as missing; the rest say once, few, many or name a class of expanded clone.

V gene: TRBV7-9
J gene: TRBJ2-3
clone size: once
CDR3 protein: ASSPGEITDTQY

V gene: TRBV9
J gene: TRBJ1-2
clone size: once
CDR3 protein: ASSGWRGGYGYT

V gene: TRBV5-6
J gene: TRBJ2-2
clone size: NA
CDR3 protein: ASSFGTGGTGELF

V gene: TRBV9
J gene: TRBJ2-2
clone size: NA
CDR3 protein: ASSVGQYTGELF

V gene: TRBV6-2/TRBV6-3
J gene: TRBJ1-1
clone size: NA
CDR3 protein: ASSYTGITEAF

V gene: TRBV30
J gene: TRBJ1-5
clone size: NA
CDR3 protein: AWSGGEGFQPQH

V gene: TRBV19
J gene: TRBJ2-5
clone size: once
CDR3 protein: ASSPRDFIGETQY

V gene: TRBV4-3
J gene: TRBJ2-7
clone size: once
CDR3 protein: ASSHRRQGANEQY

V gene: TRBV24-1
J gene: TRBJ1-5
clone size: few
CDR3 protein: ATSARGEGNQPQH

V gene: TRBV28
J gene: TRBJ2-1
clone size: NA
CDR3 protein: ASSPPGGYNEQF

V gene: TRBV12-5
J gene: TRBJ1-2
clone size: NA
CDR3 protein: ASGLGTRANYGYT

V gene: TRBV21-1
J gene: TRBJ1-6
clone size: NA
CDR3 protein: ASSSLRAPNSPLH

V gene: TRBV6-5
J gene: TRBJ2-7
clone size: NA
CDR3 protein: ASSPQQGRQY

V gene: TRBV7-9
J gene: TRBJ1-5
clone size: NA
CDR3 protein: ASSAAAQGAESQPQH

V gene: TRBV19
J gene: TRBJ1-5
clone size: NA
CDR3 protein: ASSIRGGQGGNQPQH

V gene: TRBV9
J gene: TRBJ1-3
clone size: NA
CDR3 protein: ASSANRQGGNTIY

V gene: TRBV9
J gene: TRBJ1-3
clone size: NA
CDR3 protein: ASSVEASGFRVSPGNTIY

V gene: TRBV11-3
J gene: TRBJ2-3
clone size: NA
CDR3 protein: ASSPGGSASTDTQY

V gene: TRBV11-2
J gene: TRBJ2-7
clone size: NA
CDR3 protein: ASSSRLPGQIYEQY

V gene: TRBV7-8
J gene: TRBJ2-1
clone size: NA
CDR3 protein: ASSRAGVLYNEQF

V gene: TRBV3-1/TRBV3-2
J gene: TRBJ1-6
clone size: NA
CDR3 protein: ASSLQDRGSPLH

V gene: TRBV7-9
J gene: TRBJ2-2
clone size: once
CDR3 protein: ATVNGDTGELF

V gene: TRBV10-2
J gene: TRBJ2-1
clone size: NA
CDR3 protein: ASSQGRYNEQF

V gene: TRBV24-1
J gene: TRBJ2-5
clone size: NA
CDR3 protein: ATSRQQGFMETQY

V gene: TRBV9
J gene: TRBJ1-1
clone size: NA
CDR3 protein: ASSVGQGTEAF

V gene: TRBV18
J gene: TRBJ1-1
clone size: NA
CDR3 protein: ASSQQGMDTEAF

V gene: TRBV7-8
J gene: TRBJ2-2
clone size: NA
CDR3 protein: ASSHLAGGYTGELF

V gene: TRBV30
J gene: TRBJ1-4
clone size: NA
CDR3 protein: AWSVGQANEKLF

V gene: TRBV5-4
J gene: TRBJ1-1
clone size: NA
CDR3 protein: ASTLEGRTNTEAF

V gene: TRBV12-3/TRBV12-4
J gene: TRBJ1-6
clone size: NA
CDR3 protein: ASSFYRDSPLH

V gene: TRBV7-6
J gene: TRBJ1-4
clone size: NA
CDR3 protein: ASSKPEYGEKLF

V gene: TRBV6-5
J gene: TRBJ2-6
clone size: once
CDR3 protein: ASTRGTTGANVLT

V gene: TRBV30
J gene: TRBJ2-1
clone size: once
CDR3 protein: AWTSGSSNEQF

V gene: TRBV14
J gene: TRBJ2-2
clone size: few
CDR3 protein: ASSQGLRAGELF

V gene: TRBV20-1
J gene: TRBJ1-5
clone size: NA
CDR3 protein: SASNRGNQPQH

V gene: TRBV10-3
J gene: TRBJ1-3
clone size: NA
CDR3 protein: AIRQGRDGNTIY

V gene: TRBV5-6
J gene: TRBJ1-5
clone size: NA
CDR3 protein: ASSRGQGRNQPQH

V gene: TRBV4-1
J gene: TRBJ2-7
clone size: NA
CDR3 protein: ASSQGQLSSYEQY

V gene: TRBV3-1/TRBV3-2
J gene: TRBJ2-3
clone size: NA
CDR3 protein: ASSPPTGSTDTQY

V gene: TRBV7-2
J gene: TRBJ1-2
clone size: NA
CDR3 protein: ASSLRQGSGYT

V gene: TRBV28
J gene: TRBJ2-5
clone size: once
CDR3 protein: ASSITGVSRETQY

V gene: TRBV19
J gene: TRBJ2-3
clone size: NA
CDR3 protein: ASSGFIGGRGNTDTQY

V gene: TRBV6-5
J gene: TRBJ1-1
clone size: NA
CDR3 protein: ASSYGGDTEAF

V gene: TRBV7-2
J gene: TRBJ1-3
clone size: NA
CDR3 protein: ASSLGTVRYGNTIY

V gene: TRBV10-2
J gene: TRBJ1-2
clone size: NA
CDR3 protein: ASSESGQNYGYT

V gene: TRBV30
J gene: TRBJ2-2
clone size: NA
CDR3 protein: AWSVARGTGELF

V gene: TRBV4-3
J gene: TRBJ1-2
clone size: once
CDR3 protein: ASSQSGHASLGYT

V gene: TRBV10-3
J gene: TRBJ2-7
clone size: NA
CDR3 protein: AISVTGGGYEQY

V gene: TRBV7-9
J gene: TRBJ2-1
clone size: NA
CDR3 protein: ASSPVSGNEQF

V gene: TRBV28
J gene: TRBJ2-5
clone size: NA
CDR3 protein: ASSLRETQY

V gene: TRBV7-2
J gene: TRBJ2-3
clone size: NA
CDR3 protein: ASRKDRSTDTQY

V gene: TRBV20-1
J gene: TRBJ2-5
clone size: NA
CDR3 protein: SAGEDETQY

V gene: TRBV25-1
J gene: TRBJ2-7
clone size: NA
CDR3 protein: ASSESGGRTGEQY

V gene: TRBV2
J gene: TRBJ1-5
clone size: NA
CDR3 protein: ASTTGQGAHQPQH